The entry below describes one T cell receptor (beta chain). This record belongs to a study of blood T cell repertoires in COVID-19. Study-wide background: Acute and convalescent COVID-19 samples came from the United States, Italy and Spain.

With 10 bases removed from V and 5 bases from J, the gap between germline ends came to 14 bases. Germline CDR1 ENHRY, CDR2 SYGVKD. The length of the CDR3 is 13 residues. This table comes from immunoSEQ multiplex PCR, and its TCRdb copy is limited to in-frame clones, with some not included. The table includes 50,000 to 75,000 clones, approximately 79% detected once. Sample: peripheral blood. This clonotype was obtained from a man aged 60 to 75 with acute or convalescent COVID-19. The rearrangement uses TRBV10-3 and TRBJ1-4, with D perhaps TRBD1 (5 bases). The CDR3 here is CANRRDPNEKLFF. For the CDR3, the DNA is TGTGCCAACCGGCGGGACCCAAATGAAAAACTGTTTTTT.